This T cell receptor beta chain was sequenced during a study of shared clonotypes between healthy human individuals. Here immunoSEQ multiplex PCR was the method, and the copy in TCRdb shows in-frame clones only, minus some. Of approximately 640,000 clones listed, approximately 79% are singletons. The CDR3 runs 14 residues. Germline V CDR1 and CDR2: MDHEN, SYDVKM. With V trimmed by 6 bases and J by 16 bases, 18 bases remained unmatched. The TCR was taken from a woman in her 30s in good health. V is TRBV28 and J is TRBJ2-4; 7 bases are a match to TRBD1. The sequencing input was memory CD4+ T cells sorted from blood. As for subset: CD45RA-negative fraction. CDR3 in amino acids: CASSSPGTAQRGYF. CDR3 nucleotides: TGTGCCAGCAGCTCTCCCGGGACAGCCCAAAGGGGTTACTTC.